This T cell receptor (beta chain) was retrieved from a study of vaccination and CD4 T cells after COVID-19. Study-wide context: Collection of post-vaccine samples followed dose two by a median about 75 days, spanning a range of 14 to 241. General study points: Researchers report that 304 of 307 vaccine-specific clones in convalescent patients proved spike mono-reactive.

Scientists ran DNA taken from cultured CD4+ T cells through the Oncomine TCR Beta short-read assay for sequencing. TCRdb itself ran the PCR reads through MiXCR, one entry per CDR3 protein. The sample carries 20,000 to 25,000 distinct CDR3 sequences, 45% to 60% recorded once. About this clonotype itself: No antigen is known for it.

Treatment defined: 10-day PBMC culture with coronavirus spike peptide pools or control peptides (ViraFEST assay). Sequences were obtained from CD4+ T cells from blood, cultured in vitro. This TCR was sampled from a human donor who had recovered from COVID-19.

The CDR3 bases are TGCGCCAGCAGCTTGGCCGGTCAGGGGTCGAACACTGAAGCTTTCTTT. Encoded protein: CASSLAGQGSNTEAFF. The V call is TRBV5-1, the J call TRBJ1-1, with a weak D call TRBD1 (6 bases). The germline V gene has CDR1 SGHRS and CDR2 YFSETQ. The CDR3 consists of 16 residues. Trimming left V 0 bases short and J 1 base short, with 13 bases between.